These 14 T cell receptor beta chains share one sample of origin, sequenced in a study of memory B cells and T cells in multiple sclerosis. Produced via immunoSEQ multiplex PCR; TCRdb's table is partial and in-frame only. The top ten hold around 1.1% of the sample, which has under 50,000 clones, roughly 80% seen once. Separate sequencing covered autoproliferating (CFSE-dim) and non-proliferating (CFSE-high) T cells from stimulus-free culture. Pooled replicate wells came from 50 million to 60 million CFSE-labeled PBMCs cultured 6 to 8 days without stimulus. Antigen specificity for these receptors is unknown. The sequenced sample consisted of PBMCs from blood kept in culture. These receptors were obtained from a human donor with multiple sclerosis.

V gene TRBV9 combines with J gene TRBJ1-1; no clear D gene. Trimming left V 2 bases short and J 1 base short, with 9 bases between. Germline V CDR1 and CDR2: SGDLS, YYNGEE. This CDR3 spans 14 amino acids. CDR3 sequence reads: CASSVSRSNTEAFF. CDR3 DNA sequence: TGTGCCAGCAGCGTTTCCCGATCGAACACTGAAGCTTTCTTT.

The gene calls are TRBV7-9 and TRBJ1-1; 7 nucleotides match TRBD1. Germline V CDR1 and CDR2: SEHNR, FQNEAQ (reference sequence). Trimming took 4 bases from V and 1 from J; bases not matched to a gene: 6. The CDR3 extends over 15 amino acids. CDR3 protein: CASSSTGVGNTEAFF. Written as DNA, the CDR3 is TGTGCCAGCAGCTCCACAGGGGTTGGGAACACTGAAGCTTTCTTT.

The CDR3 region has the DNA TGTGCCACCAGCAGAGCCGGGGGCAATCAGCCCCAGCATTTT. Encoded protein: CATSRAGGNQPQHF. The chain combines TRBV15 with TRBJ1-5; D unclear. Germline V CDR1 and CDR2: LNHNV, YYDKDF (reference sequence). The V gene lost 1 base and the J gene lost 2 bases, with 6 bases spanning the gap. This CDR3 has 14 residues.

The chain links TRBV6-6 to TRBJ1-2; D gene ambiguous. V lost 5 bases and J lost 12, with 25 bases in between. CDR1 and CDR2 (germline): MNHNY, SVGAGI (reference sequence). CDR3 length equals 15 residues. The CDR3 nucleotides are TGTGCCAGCAGTACCCCGGTTCGGAGCTCCTTGAGTGACACCTTC. Protein product: CASSTPVRSSLSDTF.

V usage is TRBV4-3 and J usage is TRBJ2-7; TRBD1 aligns across 7 bases. The CDR3 totals 15 residues. The germline V gene encodes CDR1 LGHNA and CDR2 YSLEER. V was pared by 2 bases and J by 2 bases, with 6 bases of the junction left unmatched. The CDR3 loop is CASSQNRGLAYEQYF. The CDR3, as DNA: TGCGCCAGCAGCCAAAACAGGGGTCTGGCCTACGAGCAGTACTTC.

The V and J genes are TRBV18 and TRBJ1-1; D is ambiguous. V was shortened by 3 bases and J by 1 base, with 3 bases between the two germline ends. Germline V gives CDR1 KGHSH, CDR2 LQKENI. This CDR3 comprises 12 residues. For the CDR3, the DNA is TGTGCCAGCTCACCGGCGAACACTGAAGCTTTCTTT. This codes for CASSPANTEAFF.

This clone was seen more than once but under ten times. CDR3 sequence (DNA): TGTGCCAGCAGCGTTCGATTTGAGTCCTACGAGCAGTACTTC. It translates to CASSVRFESYEQYF. This chain links TRBV9 with TRBJ2-7; D call uncertain. Trimming removed 2 bases from V and 1 base from J, with 10 bases in between. This CDR3 is built from 14 residues. Germline V gene sequence: CDR1 SGDLS, CDR2 YYNGEE. Together with reference TRBV9 and TRBJ2-7, the CDR3 gives the full variable domain: DSGVTQTPKHLITATGQRVTLRCSPRSGDLSVYWYQQSLDQGLQFLIQYYNGEERAKGNILERFSAQQFPDLHSELNLSSLELGDSALYFCASSVRFESYEQYFGPGTRLTVT.

The rearrangement links TRBV18 to TRBJ2-5, with 10 bases fitting TRBD2. The germline CDR1 and CDR2 sequences are KGHSH and LQKENI. The CDR3 length is 17 residues. J was trimmed by 1 base and V by 5 bases; bases with no gene match: 10. CDR3 region: CASSATRTSGAQETQYF. DNA of the CDR3: TGTGCCAGCTCAGCAACCCGAACTAGCGGGGCCCAAGAGACCCAGTACTTC.

The chain employs TRBV7-2 and TRBJ2-7; tentative D call: TRBD1 (5 bases). CDR1 is SGHTA and CDR2 is FQGNSA in the germline V gene. V was cut by 5 bases and J by 9 bases, with 26 bases left in between. The CDR3 runs 16 residues. CDR3 residues: CASSPQVANPRITQYF. The CDR3 bases are TGTGCCAGCAGCCCACAGGTAGCTAACCCCCGAATTACGCAGTACTTC.

The J gene is TRBJ1-5, the V gene TRBV30; 10 bases map to TRBD1. The CDR3 covers 15 residues. The V gene's germline CDR1 is GTSNPN and CDR2 SVGIG (reference sequence). J gave up 3 bases and V 4 bases, and 6 bases lay outside the gene matches. CDR3 DNA: TGTGCCTGGAACCCGGGACAGGGGTACAATCAGCCCCAGCATTTT. It specifies CAWNPGQGYNQPQHF.

The rearrangement uses TRBV7-3 and TRBJ1-1; D might be TRBD1 (5 bases). Trimming took 3 bases from V and 5 from J, leaving 10 bases between them. Germline V gene data show CDR1 as SGHTA and CDR2 as FQGTGA. The CDR3 has 13 amino acids. The CDR3 protein is CASSLGGLTEAFF. Written as DNA, the CDR3 is TGTGCCAGCAGCTTGGGGGGTTTGACTGAAGCTTTCTTT.

The chain joins TRBV19 to TRBJ2-3; 11 nucleotides agree with TRBD2. This CDR3 has 17 residues. V was clipped by 7 bases and J by 2 bases; unmatched bases: 11. Germline values: CDR1 LNHDA, CDR2 SQIVND (reference sequence). Here the CDR3 reads CASKPLTSGGATDTQYF. CDR3 in DNA: TGTGCCAGTAAACCTCTCACTAGCGGGGGAGCCACAGATACGCAGTATTTT.

This clone was detected a few times. The chain carries TRBV6-5 and TRBJ2-7, with D possibly being TRBD2 (6 bases). Germline V gene lookup returns CDR1 MNHEY and CDR2 SVGAGI. Deletions cut 0 bases from V and 6 bases from J, with 12 bases between. There are 14 residues in the CDR3. This CDR3 is CASSYSAGEAEQYF. The DNA of the CDR3 is TGTGCCAGCAGTTACTCAGCCGGGGAGGCCGAGCAGTACTTC.

The CDR3 region is CASSEEIFDEASNEKLFF. The CDR3 DNA reads TGTGCCAGCAGCGAGGAAATTTTCGACGAAGCCTCCAATGAAAAACTGTTTTTT. The chain has TRBV7-8 and TRBJ1-4; D unresolved. V lost 5 bases to trimming and J lost 5 bases, with 24 bases between them. Germline V CDR1 and CDR2: SGHVS, FQNEAQ. CDR3 size: 18 residues.